This TCR beta chain was sequenced during a study of T cell responses to AZD1222 COVID-19 vaccine. General study findings and limits: The donor group comprised mostly white British people and more females; the analysis possibly underestimated clonal diversity. Seropositivity was recorded at baseline in only a handful of AZD1222 recipients. Sampled repertoires all dated from after the peak T cell response. Increases in Spike-specific TCR breadth and depth were seen after two AZD1222 doses.

This table comes from immunoSEQ multiplex PCR, and its TCRdb copy is limited to in-frame clones, with some not included. The sample lists more than 150,000 clones, about 86% occurring once. The CDR3 is made up of 13 amino acids. CDR1 is SGDLS, CDR2 YYNGEE, per germline. Between the trimmed V and J ends, which lost 3 bases and 1 base, there was a span of 7 bases. Note on this clone: What it recognizes is unknown.

The chain joins TRBV9 to TRBJ1-1, with D perhaps TRBD1 (6 bases). This material consisted of peripheral blood, taken on day 0 of AZD1222 vaccination. The TCR sequence derives from an adult in good health. CDR3: CASSEQGNTEAFF. The CDR3, as DNA: TGTGCCAGCAGCGAACAGGGGAACACTGAAGCTTTCTTT.